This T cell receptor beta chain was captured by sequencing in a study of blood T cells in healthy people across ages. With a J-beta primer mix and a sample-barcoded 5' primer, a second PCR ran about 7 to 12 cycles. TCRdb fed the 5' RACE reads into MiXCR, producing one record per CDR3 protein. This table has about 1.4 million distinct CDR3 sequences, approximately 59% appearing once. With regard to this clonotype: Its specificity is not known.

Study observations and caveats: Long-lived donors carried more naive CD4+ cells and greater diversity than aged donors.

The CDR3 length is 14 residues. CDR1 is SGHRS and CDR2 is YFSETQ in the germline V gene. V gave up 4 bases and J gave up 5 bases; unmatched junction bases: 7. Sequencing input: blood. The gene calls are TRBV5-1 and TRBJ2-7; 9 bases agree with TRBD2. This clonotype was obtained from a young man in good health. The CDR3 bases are TGCGCCAGCAGCGATAGCGGGGGTCTCCACGAGCAGTACTTC. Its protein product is CASSDSGGLHEQYF.